This TCR beta chain was identified during a study of cytomegalovirus exposure and HLA in healthy donors. The CDR3 is 11 residues long. Germline CDR1 is MDHEN and CDR2 is SYDVKM. Trimming pared 8 bases from V and 10 bases from J, leaving 12 bases between. This clone was found a few times. This PCR relied on a set of 60 Vbeta primers and 13 Jbeta primers. Repertoires were generated with immunoSEQ multiplex PCR, while TCRdb's copy carries only in-frame clones and drops some. Here the sample spans about 250,000 clones, roughly two thirds being singletons. Material for sequencing was PBMCs. The chain has TRBV28 and TRBJ2-1; the D gene is possibly TRBD1 (6 bases). This clonotype originated in a female donor in good health and CMV-seronegative. For the CDR3, the DNA is TGTGCCAGCGGCTACAGGGACGAGCAGTTCTTC. It codes for CASGYRDEQFF.